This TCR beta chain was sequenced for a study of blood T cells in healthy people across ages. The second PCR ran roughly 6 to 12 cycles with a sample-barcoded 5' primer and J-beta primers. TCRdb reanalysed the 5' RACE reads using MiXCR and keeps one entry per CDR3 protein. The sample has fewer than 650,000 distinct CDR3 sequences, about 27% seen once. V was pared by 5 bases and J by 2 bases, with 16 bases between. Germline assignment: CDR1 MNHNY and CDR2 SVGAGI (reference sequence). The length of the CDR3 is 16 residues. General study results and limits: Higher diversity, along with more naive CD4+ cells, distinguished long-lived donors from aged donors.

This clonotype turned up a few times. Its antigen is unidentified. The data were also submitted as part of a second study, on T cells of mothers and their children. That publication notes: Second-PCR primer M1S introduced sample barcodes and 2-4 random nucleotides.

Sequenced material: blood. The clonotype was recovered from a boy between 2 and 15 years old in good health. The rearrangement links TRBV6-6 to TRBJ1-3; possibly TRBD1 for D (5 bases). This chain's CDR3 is CASSRRGTGAGNTIYF. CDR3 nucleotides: TGTGCCAGCAGTCGACGGGGGACGGGGGCTGGAAACACCATATATTTT.